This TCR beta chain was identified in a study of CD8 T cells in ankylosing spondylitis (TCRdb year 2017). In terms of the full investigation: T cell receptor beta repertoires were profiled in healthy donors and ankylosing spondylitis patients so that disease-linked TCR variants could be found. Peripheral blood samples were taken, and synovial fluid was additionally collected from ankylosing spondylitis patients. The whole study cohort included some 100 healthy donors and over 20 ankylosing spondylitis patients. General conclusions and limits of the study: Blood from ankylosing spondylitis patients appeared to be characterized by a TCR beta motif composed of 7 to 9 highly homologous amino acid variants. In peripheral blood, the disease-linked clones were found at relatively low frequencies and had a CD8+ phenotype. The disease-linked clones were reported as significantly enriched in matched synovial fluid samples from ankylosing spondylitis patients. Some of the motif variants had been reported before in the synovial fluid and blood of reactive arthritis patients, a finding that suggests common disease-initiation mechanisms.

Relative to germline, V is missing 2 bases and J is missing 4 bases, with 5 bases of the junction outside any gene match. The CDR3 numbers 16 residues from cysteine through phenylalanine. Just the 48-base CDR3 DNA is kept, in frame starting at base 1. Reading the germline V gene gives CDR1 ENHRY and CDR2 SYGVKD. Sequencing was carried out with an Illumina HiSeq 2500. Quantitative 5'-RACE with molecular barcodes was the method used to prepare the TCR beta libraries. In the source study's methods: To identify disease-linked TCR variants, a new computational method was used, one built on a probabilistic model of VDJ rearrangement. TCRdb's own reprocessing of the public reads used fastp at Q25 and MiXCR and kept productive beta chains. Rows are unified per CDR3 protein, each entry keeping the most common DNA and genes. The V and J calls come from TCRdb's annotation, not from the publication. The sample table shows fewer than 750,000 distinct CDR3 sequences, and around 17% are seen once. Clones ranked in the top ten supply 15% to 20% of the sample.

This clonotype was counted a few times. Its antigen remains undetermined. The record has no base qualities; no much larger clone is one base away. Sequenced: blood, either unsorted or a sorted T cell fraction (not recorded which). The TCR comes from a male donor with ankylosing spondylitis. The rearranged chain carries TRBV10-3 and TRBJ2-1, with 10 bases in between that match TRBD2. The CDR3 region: CAISELTSGTYNEQFF. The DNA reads TGTGCCATCAGTGAGCTAACTAGCGGGACGTACAATGAGCAGTTCTTC.